Each of the 25 T cell receptor beta chains below was sequenced from the same sample in a study of cytomegalovirus exposure and HLA in healthy donors. The primer mix had 60 Vbeta and 13 Jbeta primers. Using immunoSEQ multiplex PCR, the repertoire was profiled, and TCRdb retains in-frame clones only, with some absent. The sample lists about 130,000 clones; about 79% were seen once. Sequenced: PBMCs. These receptor sequences come from a woman aged 45 to 65 in good health and CMV-seronegative.

The V call is TRBV7-2, the J call TRBJ2-4, with 9 bases fitting TRBD1. The CDR3 is made up of 19 amino acids. V gave up 5 bases and J gave up 2 bases; unmatched junction bases: 16. Germline V gives CDR1 SGHTA, CDR2 FQGNSA. CDR3 protein: CASSIAGTGLSLPKNIQYF. The CDR3 bases are TGTGCCAGCAGCATCGCCGGGACAGGGCTCTCTCTACCCAAAAACATTCAGTACTTC.

The J gene is TRBJ2-1, the V gene TRBV28; D remains ambiguous. The CDR3 length is 11 residues. Trimming took off 7 bases at V and 3 bases at J, with 4 bases between the two ends. CDR1 and CDR2 (germline): MDHEN, SYDVKM. This CDR3 reads CASTIYNEQFF. Written as DNA, the CDR3 is TGTGCCAGCACCATCTACAATGAGCAGTTCTTC.

V and J are TRBV2 and TRBJ2-4; 9 positions match TRBD2. The CDR3 consists of 17 residues. Per germline, CDR1 SNHLY and CDR2 FYNNEI. V shed 4 bases, J shed 7 bases, and the junction held 14 bases outside the gene matches. CDR3 in amino acids: CASSVLGVAGGTNIQYF. The CDR3 DNA follows: TGTGCCAGCAGTGTCCTAGGAGTGGCGGGAGGGACGAACATTCAGTACTTC.

The chain links TRBV27 to TRBJ2-1; D not resolved. The CDR3 is 14 amino acids. The V end lost 7 bases, the J end lost 0 bases, and 10 bases lay between the germline ends. Germline V lookup: CDR1 MNHEY, CDR2 SMNVEV (reference sequence). The CDR3 bases are TGTGCCAGCAACCCGGTTAGCTCCTACAATGAGCAGTTCTTC. It encodes CASNPVSSYNEQFF.

The chain employs TRBV7-9 and TRBJ1-1; perhaps TRBD1 as D (6 bases). Germline V gene sequence: CDR1 SEHNR, CDR2 FQNEAQ (reference sequence). This CDR3 spans 16 amino acids. Trimming removed 5 bases from V and 1 base from J, with 17 bases in between. CDR3: CASSQGWGPSNTEAFF. The CDR3 DNA follows: TGTGCCAGCAGCCAGGGGTGGGGGCCTTCGAACACTGAAGCTTTCTTT.

The chain couples TRBV7-9 to TRBJ1-2, with 8 bases aligning to TRBD1. After removal of 1 base from V and 4 bases from J, the junction contained 11 bases not matched to a gene. This CDR3 is built from 17 residues. CDR1 is SEHNR and CDR2 is FQNEAQ in the germline V gene (reference sequence). The chain's CDR3 is CASSLETPRGRLYGYTF. As DNA, the CDR3 is TGTGCCAGCAGCTTAGAGACGCCCAGGGGGCGCCTCTATGGCTACACCTTC.

The J gene is TRBJ2-7, the V gene TRBV5-1; TRBD1 matches at 10 bases. CDR1 is SGHRS, CDR2 YFSETQ, per germline. CDR3 length: 15 residues. Trimming took 4 bases from V and 4 from J; bases not matched to a gene: 8. The CDR3 spells CASSRLTGGAYEQYF. DNA of the CDR3: TGCGCCAGCAGCCGGCTGACAGGGGGCGCGTACGAGCAGTACTTC.

The rearrangement uses TRBV10-3 and TRBJ2-7, with D possibly being TRBD2 (6 bases). From germline, CDR1 is ENHRY and CDR2 SYGVKD. Trimming took off 3 bases at V and 7 bases at J, with 22 bases between the two ends. CDR3 length equals 16 residues. The CDR3 is CAISDLRGKAPGEQYF. As DNA, the CDR3 is TGTGCCATCAGTGACCTACGGGGGAAGGCCCCGGGGGAGCAGTACTTC.

The V and J genes are TRBV15 and TRBJ1-3; 7 nucleotides match TRBD1. V was pared by 1 base and J by 8 bases, with 14 bases of the junction left unmatched. Germline lookup yields CDR1 LNHNV and CDR2 YYDKDF (reference sequence). The CDR3 runs to 17 residues. The CDR3 here is CATSRGLGTEFRDTIYF. CDR3 nucleotides: TGTGCCACCAGCAGAGGGTTAGGGACAGAGTTTCGGGACACCATATATTTT.

J is TRBJ2-3 and V is TRBV6-4; TRBD2 agrees at 12 bases. V trimming: 2 bases; J trimming: 4 bases; junction bases outside the gene matches: 1. Germline V gene data show CDR1 as MRHNA and CDR2 as SNTAGT. The length of the CDR3 is 15 residues. DNA for the CDR3: TGTGCCAGCAGTGACGGACTAGCGGGACCAGATACGCAGTATTTT. Translation: CASSDGLAGPDTQYF.

The chain employs TRBV27 and TRBJ1-1; TRBD1 is a possible D gene (6 bases). The germline V and J ends were trimmed by 2 bases and 1 base, with 8 bases remaining between them. This CDR3 has 14 residues. CDR1 MNHEY and CDR2 SMNVEV come from the germline V gene (reference sequence). CDR3 nucleotides: TGTGCCAGCAGTTTAACAGGGACGAACACTGAAGCTTTCTTT. Translated, it gives CASSLTGTNTEAFF.

This clone was found once. This chain uses TRBV5-6 with TRBJ1-1; no clear D gene. CDR1 and CDR2 (germline): SGHDT, YYEEEE. Trimming shortened V by 1 base and J by 3 bases, and 4 bases separated the two germline ends. The CDR3 has 12 amino acids. This chain's CDR3 is CASSLLDTEAFF. As DNA, the CDR3 is TGTGCCAGCAGCTTGTTAGACACTGAAGCTTTCTTT.

The rearrangement uses TRBV9 and TRBJ2-7, with 8 bases fitting TRBD2. The length of the CDR3 is 15 residues. Trimming at V came to 3 bases and at J to 0 bases, leaving 5 bases not matched to a gene. Germline V gene sequence: CDR1 SGDLS, CDR2 YYNGEE. The CDR3 region has the DNA TGTGCCAGCAGCGCGGGAGGGGGAAACTCCTACGAGCAGTACTTC. Residues: CASSAGGGNSYEQYF.

V is TRBV28 and J is TRBJ1-3; D is uncertain. Per the germline V gene, CDR1 is MDHEN and CDR2 is SYDVKM. The V gene lost 8 bases and the J gene lost 4 bases, with 9 bases spanning the gap. The CDR3 spans 12 residues. The CDR3 region has the DNA TGTGCCAGCCGGGGTGGAGGAAACACCATATATTTT. This sequence encodes CASRGGGNTIYF.

On this clone: A junction end diverges from the germline sequence, so it may reflect a read error. The chain carries TRBV5-6 and TRBJ1-4; 7 bases fit TRBD1. CDR3 size: 15 residues. Germline CDR1 SGHDT, CDR2 YYEEEE. The CDR3, as DNA: TGTGTCAGCAACCACTGGGACAGCCATAATGAAAAACTGTTTTTT. As protein: CVSNHWDSHNEKLFF.

This chain links TRBV28 with TRBJ1-5; the D is unclear. Germline V gene lookup returns CDR1 MDHEN and CDR2 SYDVKM. This CDR3 contains 18 residues. The V gene lost 5 bases and the J gene lost 3 bases, with 23 bases spanning the gap. The CDR3 region is CASSPAGEVKGFNQPQHF. DNA of the CDR3: TGTGCCAGCAGTCCGGCGGGAGAGGTCAAAGGGTTCAATCAGCCCCAGCATTTT.

The V gene is TRBV7-9, the J gene TRBJ2-1; the match to TRBD2 covers 10 bases. With V trimmed by 1 base and J by 7 bases, 10 bases remained unmatched. Germline values: CDR1 SEHNR, CDR2 FQNEAQ (reference sequence). The length of the CDR3 is 17 residues. Here the CDR3 reads CASSLGLAGERVNEQFF. The CDR3 DNA reads TGTGCCAGCAGCTTAGGGCTAGCGGGAGAGCGGGTGAATGAGCAGTTCTTC.

The rearrangement links TRBV7-8 to TRBJ1-1; D not resolved. The CDR3 loop spans 11 amino acids. V was shortened by 7 bases and J by 3 bases, with 6 bases between the two germline ends. In germline, CDR1 is SGHVS, CDR2 FQNEAQ. CDR3 DNA sequence: TGTGCCAGCACCCTCGACACTGAAGCTTTCTTT. The encoded protein is CASTLDTEAFF.

Comments on this clone: The junction and the germline gene differ at one end; a read error may be behind it. CDR3 DNA: TGTTCCAGCAGGGAGGGATACGGTAAGGCTTTCTTT. Residues: CSSREGYGKAFF. This chain joins TRBV7-9 and TRBJ1-1; D might be TRBD1 (5 bases). The CDR3 is 12 amino acids. Germline V gives CDR1 SEHNR, CDR2 FQNEAQ (reference sequence).

The sample holds one count of this clone. This chain connects TRBV7-8 to TRBJ1-1, with 7 bases that match TRBD1. With V trimmed by 6 bases and J by 0 bases, 4 bases remained unmatched. Germline V gives CDR1 SGHVS, CDR2 FQNEAQ. CDR3 length equals 14 residues. The CDR3 sequence is CASSPRGLNTEAFF. Here the CDR3 DNA reads TGTGCCAGCAGTCCAAGGGGGCTGAACACTGAAGCTTTCTTT.

This chain connects TRBV4-1 to TRBJ2-7; no firm D call. The CDR3 sequence is 14 residues long. Germline CDR1 and CDR2: MGHRA and YSYEKL. The V and J ends lost 3 bases and 2 bases respectively, with 11 bases between them. The CDR3 spells CASSQIGNAYEQYF. The CDR3 DNA reads TGCGCCAGCAGCCAGATTGGCAACGCCTACGAGCAGTACTTC.

The chain employs TRBV5-1 and TRBJ2-7; 8 bases fit TRBD1. This CDR3 has 16 amino acids. CDR1 SGHRS and CDR2 YFSETQ come from the germline V gene. Unmatched junction bases numbered 8, after V lost 1 base and J lost 2 bases. This CDR3 is CASSLSGQGNPYEQYF. Written as DNA, the CDR3 is TGCGCCAGCAGCTTGTCCGGACAGGGTAACCCCTACGAGCAGTACTTC. Full variable domain (outside the CDR3, taken from reference TRBV5-1 and TRBJ2-7): KAGVTQTPRYLIKTRGQQVTLSCSPISGHRSVSWYQQTPGQGLQFLFEYFSETQRNKGNFPGRFSGRQFSNSRSEMNVSTLELGDSALYLCASSLSGQGNPYEQYFGPGTRLTVT.

V gene TRBV28 combines with J gene TRBJ1-1, with D unclear. CDR3 length equals 12 residues. CDR1 MDHEN and CDR2 SYDVKM come from the germline V gene. V gave up 6 bases and J gave up 6 bases, with 11 bases separating them. CDR3 protein: CASRLQFAEAFF. In DNA, the CDR3 is TGTGCCAGCAGACTCCAATTTGCTGAAGCTTTCTTT.

This clone was counted a few times. The CDR3 is CASSFKGGPSTDTQYF. The CDR3 DNA follows: TGTGCCAGCAGCTTTAAAGGTGGGCCTAGCACAGATACGCAGTATTTT. The gene calls are TRBV7-2 and TRBJ2-3; D uncertain. Germline CDR1 is SGHTA and CDR2 is FQGNSA. The CDR3 consists of 16 residues. V was pared by 3 bases and J by 0 bases, with 13 bases between. Complete variable domain (other parts from reference TRBV7-2 and TRBJ2-3): GAGVSQSPSNKVTEKGKDVELRCDPISGHTALYWYRQSLGQGLEFLIYFQGNSAPDKSGLPSDRFSAERTGGSVSTLTIQRTQQEDSAVYLCASSFKGGPSTDTQYFGPGTRLTVL.

This sequence joins TRBV5-5 and TRBJ2-5, with 9 bases fitting TRBD1. This CDR3 is 15 amino acids long. With 3 bases clipped from V and 5 bases from J, the junction kept 8 bases outside the gene matches. Germline V lookup: CDR1 SGHKS, CDR2 YYEKEE (reference sequence). The CDR3 here is CASSYNPGTGETQYF. The CDR3 DNA sequence: TGTGCCAGCAGCTACAATCCCGGGACAGGGGAGACCCAGTACTTC.